These T cell receptor beta chains were read from a single sample in a study of vaccination and CD4 T cells after COVID-19. A single record per CDR3 protein comes from TCRdb applying MiXCR to the PCR reads. In the table there are 9,000 to 15,000 distinct CDR3 sequences, around 50% of which are singletons. No antigens are known for them. The material sequenced was CD4+ T cells from blood, cultured in vitro. The receptors were gathered from a human donor who had recovered from COVID-19. The CDR3 runs from the conserved cysteine through the conserved F or W.

TRBJ2-2 | TRBV10-3 | CAISGGTGGTGELFF
TRBJ1-5 | TRBV29-1 | CSVGDRSNQPQHF
TRBJ1-5 | TRBV6-1 | CASRVQHSNQPQHF
TRBJ1-1 | TRBV2 | CASSEPGLNTEAFF
TRBJ2-7 | TRBV27 | CATGQGMGEQYF
TRBJ2-5 | TRBV30 | CAWSSSGETQYF
TRBJ1-2 | TRBV19 | CASTARQGRANYGYTF
TRBJ1-2 | TRBV11-3 | CASSLDEGSGYTF
TRBJ1-5 | TRBV11-2 | CASSSRGANQPQHF
TRBJ2-2 | TRBV11-2 | CASSLGAGGLGELFF
TRBJ2-4 | TRBV20-1 | CSAGRDHLKNIQYF
TRBJ2-3 | TRBV7-2 | CASSFTDTQYF
TRBJ1-2 | TRBV19 | CASSIESGGPRGGYTF
TRBJ1-2 | TRBV12-3/TRBV12-4 | CASSVHTSGYTF
TRBJ1-2 | TRBV5-8 | CASSFEDRNYGYTF